These 19 T cell receptor beta chains share one sample of origin, sequenced in a study of blood T cells in healthy people across ages (dated by TCRdb to between 2014 and 2017). To prepare the library, 5' RACE was applied. The sequencer was an Illumina HiSeq 2500. A second PCR of about 7 to 12 cycles was run with a J-beta primer mix and a sample-barcoded 5' primer. The raw public reads went through TCRdb reprocessing: fastp at Q25, MiXCR clone calling, in-frame beta chains kept. Rows matching on CDR3 protein sequence are summarized as one entry with the most common DNA and genes. The sample profile shows about 1 million distinct CDR3 sequences; around 45% of them were found once. The biggest ten clones account for under 20% of the sample. The sample taken for sequencing was blood. The receptors come from a woman in her sixties in good health.

The CDR3 sequence is CASRGVGDEQYF. CDR3 in DNA: TGTGCCAGCAGAGGGGTCGGGGACGAGCAGTACTTC. The chain uses TRBV9 and TRBJ2-5; D is possibly TRBD1 or TRBD2 (5 bases each). The last part of the DNA fits TRBJ2-7 better; the J call may be wrong. Germline assignment: CDR1 SGDLS and CDR2 YYNGEE. CDR3 size: 12 residues.

This clonotype occurred a few times. This chain links TRBV7-9 with TRBJ2-1, with D tentatively TRBD2 (5 bases). V lost 5 bases and J 15 bases, leaving 17 bases between the germline ends. This CDR3 contains 12 residues. Germline V CDR1 and CDR2: SEHNR, FQNEAQ (reference sequence). The CDR3 loop reads CASSPSGRHGFF. In DNA, the CDR3 is TGTGCCAGCAGCCCAAGCGGCCGACACGGGTTCTTC. Variable domain in full (rest from reference TRBV7-9 and TRBJ2-1): DTGVSQNPRHKITKRGQNVTFRCDPISEHNRLYWYRQTLGQGPEFLTYFQNEAQLEKSRLLSDRFSAERPKGSFSTLEIQRTEQGDSAMYLCASSPSGRHGFFGPGTRLTVL.

Regarding this clonotype: This may be a read error, as it is one base from a much larger clone. CDR3 loop: CAGSVGFQETQYF. The CDR3 DNA reads TGTGCCGGCAGCGTTGGATTCCAAGAGACCCAGTACTTC. The chain recombines TRBV4-2 with TRBJ2-5, with D unclear. Looked up from germline, CDR1 is LGHNA and CDR2 is YNFKEQ. CDR3 length equals 13 residues.

This sequence joins TRBV12-3 or TRBV12-4 and TRBJ2-7; 9 positions agree with TRBD1. The CDR3 consists of 16 residues. Trimming cost V 1 base and J 5 bases; bases outside gene matches: 9. CDR3 protein: CASSLGAGTGSHEQYF. DNA of the CDR3: TGTGCCAGCAGTTTAGGGGCCGGGACAGGGAGCCACGAGCAGTACTTC.

The chain links TRBV15 to TRBJ1-2; D is perhaps TRBD1 (6 bases). Germline CDR1 is LNHNV and CDR2 is YYDKDF (reference sequence). V lost 5 bases to trimming and J lost 8 bases, with 12 bases between them. The CDR3 covers 12 residues. As DNA, the CDR3 is TGTGCCACCAGCGGGGGGGCGCGGGGCTACACCTTC. The encoded protein is CATSGGARGYTF.

This clonotype was seen a few times. The chain uses TRBV2 and TRBJ1-1, with 7 bases matching TRBD1. Losses at the gene ends were 6 bases for V and 7 bases for J; bases not matched to a gene: 11. This CDR3 region has 14 residues. Germline V gene sequence: CDR1 SNHLY, CDR2 FYNNEI. CDR3 in amino acids: CASSGNRGTYEAFF. The DNA for the CDR3 is TGTGCCAGCAGCGGCAACAGGGGAACGTATGAAGCTTTCTTT.

The rearrangement links TRBV7-9 to TRBJ1-2; D gene unclear. Trimming shortened V by 5 bases and J by 8 bases, and 18 bases separated the two germline ends. The CDR3 has 14 residues. Germline lookup yields CDR1 SEHNR and CDR2 FQNEAQ (reference sequence). The CDR3 DNA reads TGTGCCAGCAGCCCTGCCGGACGGTTCTGGGGCTACACCTTC. It encodes CASSPAGRFWGYTF.

V is TRBV5-1 and J is TRBJ1-1, with a weak D call TRBD1 (6 bases). Trimming pared 4 bases from V and 3 bases from J, leaving 13 bases between. Germline CDR1 SGHRS, CDR2 YFSETQ. This CDR3 comprises 14 residues. The CDR3 nucleotides are TGCGCCAGCAGCCTGAGGGGGGGGGACACTGAAGCTTTCTTT. As protein: CASSLRGGDTEAFF.

Concerning this clonotype: The junction departs from the called germline gene at one end, perhaps through a read error. V is TRBV7-2 and J is TRBJ2-1; D may be TRBD1 (5 bases). CDR1 and CDR2 (germline): SGHTA, FQGNSA. This CDR3 contains 16 residues. CDR3 protein: CASSLGGLTSYNERFF. The DNA of the CDR3 is TGTGCCAGCAGCTTAGGGGGCCTCACCTCCTACAATGAGCGGTTCTTC.

This rearrangement joins TRBV29-1 to TRBJ2-5; TRBD1 is a possible D gene (6 bases). V was shortened by 5 bases and J by 6 bases, with 13 bases between the two germline ends. CDR3 length equals 12 residues. From germline, CDR1 is SQVTM and CDR2 ANQGSEA. CDR3 in DNA: TGCAGCGTTTGGGAACAGGGAAAGACCCAGTACTTC. Translation gives CSVWEQGKTQYF.

This clonotype came up many times. The gene calls are TRBV12-3 or TRBV12-4 and TRBJ2-5; D unclear. The CDR3 has 12 amino acids. V shed 6 bases and J shed 5 bases, with 10 bases lying between them. The DNA for the CDR3 is TGTGCCAGCAGCATTAACATCGAGACCCAGTACTTC. Its translation: CASSINIETQYF.

The chain links TRBV7-8 to TRBJ2-1; TRBD1 might be the D (7 bases). Trimming cost V 4 bases and J 4 bases, with 26 bases left between them. Germline CDR1 and CDR2: SGHVS and FQNEAQ. The CDR3 runs 19 residues. The CDR3 sequence is CASSYHGGDGQVPYNEQFF. The CDR3 DNA sequence: TGTGCCAGCAGCTATCATGGAGGGGATGGACAGGTACCTTACAATGAGCAGTTCTTC.

This clonotype was recorded at least ten times. The genes are TRBV29-1 and TRBJ2-7, with TRBD2 matching 9 bases. The germline V gene has CDR1 SQVTM and CDR2 ANQGSEA. The CDR3 has 13 amino acids. The J segment lost 2 bases and the V segment lost 6 bases, leaving 5 bases of the junction unmatched. This CDR3 reads CSVLTSGTYEQYF. The CDR3 DNA is TGCAGCGTGCTGACTAGCGGTACCTACGAGCAGTACTTC.

The chain uses TRBV7-2 and TRBJ2-3; TRBD2 might be the D (6 bases). Germline CDR1 and CDR2: SGHTA and FQGNSA. Trimming removed 6 bases at V and 2 bases at J, with 12 bases between. The CDR3 contains 14 residues. CDR3 sequence: CASRKGGTTDTQYF. Here the CDR3 DNA reads TGTGCCAGCAGAAAAGGAGGGACCACAGATACGCAGTATTTT.

This clonotype turned up a few times. The V and J genes are TRBV11-1 and TRBJ2-5, with D unclear. Trimming took 2 bases from V and 2 from J, leaving 15 bases between them. From germline, CDR1 is SGHAT and CDR2 FQDESV (reference sequence). CDR3 length equals 16 residues. The CDR3 DNA sequence: TGTGCCAGCAGCTTATCACCCAGAGCAGATCAAGAGACCCAGTACTTC. Translating gives CASSLSPRADQETQYF.

This clonotype was detected only a few times. The V gene is TRBV5-1, the J gene TRBJ2-4, with TRBD2 matching over 12 bases. CDR1 and CDR2 (germline): SGHRS, YFSETQ. The V gene end was trimmed by 3 bases and the J gene end by 8 bases; junction bases not matched to a gene: 6. This CDR3 has 15 amino acids. In DNA, the CDR3 is TGCGCCAGCAGCTCCCGACTAGCGGGAGAGGACATTCAGTACTTC. Translated, it gives CASSSRLAGEDIQYF.

The chain combines TRBV7-3 with TRBJ2-3, with a tentative D call TRBD2 (5 bases). This CDR3 spans 17 amino acids. V was trimmed by 2 bases and J by 2 bases, leaving 17 bases between them. The germline V gene has CDR1 SGHTA and CDR2 FQGTGA. The CDR3 spells CASSLGRIVRLTDTQYF. The CDR3 DNA sequence: TGTGCCAGCAGCTTAGGGAGAATAGTTCGCCTCACAGATACGCAGTATTTT.

V gene TRBV20-1 combines with J gene TRBJ2-5; D is uncertain. Trimming stripped 6 bases from V and 5 bases from J, with 10 bases between. Germline lookup yields CDR1 DFQATT and CDR2 SNEGSKA (reference sequence). The CDR3 loop spans 11 amino acids. CDR3 in DNA: TGCAGTGCGCCGGCCGGGGAGACCCAGTACTTC. It specifies CSAPAGETQYF.

The chain uses TRBV3-1 and TRBJ2-3; TRBD1 matches 8 bases. Germline loops: CDR1 LGHDT, CDR2 YNNKEL (reference sequence). J gave up 7 bases and V 5 bases, and 5 bases lay outside the gene matches. The CDR3 is made up of 13 amino acids. The CDR3 DNA sequence: TGTGCCAGCAGCGCGCAGGGGGCGTATACGCAGTATTTT. This encodes CASSAQGAYTQYF.